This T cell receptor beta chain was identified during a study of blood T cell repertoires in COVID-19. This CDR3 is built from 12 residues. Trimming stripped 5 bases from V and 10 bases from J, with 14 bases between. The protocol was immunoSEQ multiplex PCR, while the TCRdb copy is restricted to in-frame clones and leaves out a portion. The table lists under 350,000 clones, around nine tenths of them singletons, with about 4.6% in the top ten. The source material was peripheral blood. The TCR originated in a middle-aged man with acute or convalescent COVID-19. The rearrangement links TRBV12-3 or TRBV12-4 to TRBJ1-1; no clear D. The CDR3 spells CASSPRRFGAFF. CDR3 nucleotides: TGTGCCAGCAGTCCCCGGAGGTTTGGAGCTTTCTTT.